The source of this T cell receptor beta chain is a study of T cell changes during pregnancy in multiple sclerosis. The repertoire was sequenced with immunoSEQ multiplex PCR; TCRdb's copy has only in-frame clones and lacks some. The table records around 100,000 clones, approximately 90% of them present only once. This TCR was recovered from a female donor with multiple sclerosis, enrolled in a pregnancy study. The starting material was peripheral blood, obtained in the third trimester of pregnancy.

This CDR3 reads CASSVSRFSVSSYEQYF. The CDR3 DNA sequence: TGTGCCAGTAGTGTGTCGAGGTTTAGCGTGAGCTCCTACGAGCAGTACTTC. The chain joins TRBV19 to TRBJ2-7; D may be TRBD2 (5 bases). The germline V gene encodes CDR1 LNHDA and CDR2 SQIVND (reference sequence). Trimming cost V 5 bases and J 0 bases, with 20 bases left between them. The CDR3 sequence is 17 residues long. Combining the CDR3 with reference TRBV19 and TRBJ2-7 gives the whole variable domain DGGITQSPKYLFRKEGQNVTLSCEQNLNHDAMYWYRQDPGQGLRLIYYSQIVNDFQKGDIAEGYSVSREKKESFPLTVTSAQKNPTAFYLCASSVSRFSVSSYEQYFGPGTRLTVT.